A single sample gave rise to the 4 T cell receptor beta chains below, sequenced in a study of blood T cell repertoires in COVID-19. Assay used: immunoSEQ multiplex PCR; TCRdb lists only in-frame clones, some missing. The sample holds 200,000 to 300,000 clones, 70% to 80% seen once. Sequencing used peripheral blood. Receptor source: an elderly woman with acute or convalescent COVID-19.

This clone turned up a few times. This rearrangement joins TRBV7-2 to TRBJ2-7; 8 bases are a match to TRBD1. The J segment lost 4 bases and the V segment lost 1 base, leaving 3 bases of the junction unmatched. The germline CDR1 and CDR2 sequences are SGHTA and FQGNSA. The CDR3 covers 14 residues. The DNA of the CDR3 is TGTGCCAGCAGCTTAGACAGGGGGGCATACGAGCAGTACTTC. Translating gives CASSLDRGAYEQYF. Complete variable domain (other parts from reference TRBV7-2 and TRBJ2-7): GAGVSQSPSNKVTEKGKDVELRCDPISGHTALYWYRQSLGQGLEFLIYFQGNSAPDKSGLPSDRFSAERTGGSVSTLTIQRTQQEDSAVYLCASSLDRGAYEQYFGPGTRLTVT.

This chain links TRBV5-4 with TRBJ2-4, with D perhaps TRBD2 (6 bases). The germline V and J ends were trimmed by 0 bases and 6 bases, with 16 bases remaining between them. Germline V CDR1 and CDR2: SGHNT, YYREEE (reference sequence). The CDR3 totals 16 residues. CDR3 sequence (DNA): TGTGCCAGCAGCTTGGGTGGGGGGAGGCAGGCAAACATTCAGTACTTC. It translates to CASSLGGGRQANIQYF.

The chain couples TRBV3-1 (or the pseudogene TRBV3-2) to TRBJ1-1; TRBD1 might be the D (6 bases). Germline V lookup: CDR1 LGHDT, CDR2 YNNKEL (reference sequence). The V end was cut by 1 base, the J end by 7 bases, with 10 bases between. CDR3 length: 13 residues. CDR3 in amino acids: CASSQVRGGEAFF. The DNA of the CDR3 is TGTGCCAGCAGCCAAGTAAGGGGGGGTGAAGCTTTCTTT.

V gene TRBV4-1 combines with J gene TRBJ2-3; 7 nucleotides align to TRBD2. In germline, CDR1 is MGHRA, CDR2 YSYEKL. The CDR3 spans 17 residues. The J segment lost 3 bases and the V segment lost 2 bases, leaving 11 bases of the junction unmatched. The CDR3 coding sequence is TGCGCCAGCAGCCAATCCGCGGCGGGAGTGGCTACAGATACGCAGTATTTT. It is translated as CASSQSAAGVATDTQYF.